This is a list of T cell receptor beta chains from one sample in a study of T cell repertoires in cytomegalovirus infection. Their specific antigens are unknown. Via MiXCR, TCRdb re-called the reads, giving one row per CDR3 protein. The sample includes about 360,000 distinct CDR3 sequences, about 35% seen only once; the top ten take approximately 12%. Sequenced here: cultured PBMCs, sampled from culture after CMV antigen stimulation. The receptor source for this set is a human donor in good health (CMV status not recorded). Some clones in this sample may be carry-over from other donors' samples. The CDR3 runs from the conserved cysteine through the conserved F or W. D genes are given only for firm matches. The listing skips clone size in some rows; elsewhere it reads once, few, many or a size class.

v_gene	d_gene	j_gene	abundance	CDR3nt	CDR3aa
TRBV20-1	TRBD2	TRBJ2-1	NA	TGCAGTGCTAGGGGTAGCGGGAAGGCCTACAATGAGCAGTTCTTC	CSARGSGKAYNEQFF
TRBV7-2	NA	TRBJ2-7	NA	TGTGCCAGCAGCTTAGTTATAGGGGGTACCTACGAGCAGTACTTC	CASSLVIGGTYEQYF
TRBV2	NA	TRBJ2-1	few	TGTGCCAGCAGTGATTTACATGAGCAGTTCTTC	CASSDLHEQFF
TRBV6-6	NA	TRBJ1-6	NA	TGTGCCAGCAGGGGTCAGGTTCGGTCACCCCTCCACTTT	CASRGQVRSPLHF
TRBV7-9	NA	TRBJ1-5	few	TGTGCCAGCCCCTACGTCCCCCGGCTGAATGATAGCTGGTTTCAGCCCCAGCATTTT	CASPYVPRLNDSWFQPQHF
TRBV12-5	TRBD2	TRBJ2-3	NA	TGTGCTAGTGGTTTCGGCAGCGGGAGAGACCCTAGCACAGATACGCAGTATTTT	CASGFGSGRDPSTDTQYF
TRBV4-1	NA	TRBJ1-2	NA	TGCGCCTCTCAGGGAGGGTATGGCTACACCTTC	CASQGGYGYTF
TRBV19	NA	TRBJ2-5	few	TGTGCCAGCAAGTACAACAGCGAAGAGACCCAGTACTTC	CASKYNSEETQYF
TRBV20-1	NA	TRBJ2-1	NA	TGCAGTGCTAGAGATACCCCCGGGAGCTCCTACAATGAGCAGTTCTTC	CSARDTPGSSYNEQFF
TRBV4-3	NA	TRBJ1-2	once	TGCGCCAGCAGCCAAGTCACAGGTCTCCCCTTTCAGGGCTACACCTTC	CASSQVTGLPFQGYTF
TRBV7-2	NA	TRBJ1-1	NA	TGTGCCAGCAGCCTCTCCGGGGCTCGGGGGGCTTTCTTT	CASSLSGARGAFF
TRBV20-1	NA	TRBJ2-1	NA	TGCAGTGCTAGCGGGAGAACTTACAATGAGCAGTTCTTC	CSASGRTYNEQFF
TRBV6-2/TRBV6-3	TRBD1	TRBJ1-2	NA	TGTGCCAGCAGTACCCGGGAGGGGGCCCCTTCTATGCGCTACACCTTC	CASSTREGAPSMRYTF
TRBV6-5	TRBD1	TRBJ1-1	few	TGTGCCAGCGTCGACAGGGTTCGGGGCACTGAAGCTTTCTTT	CASVDRVRGTEAFF
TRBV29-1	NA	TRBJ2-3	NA	TGCAGCGTTAGGCGGACAACTAGCACAGATACGCAGTATTTT	CSVRRTTSTDTQYF
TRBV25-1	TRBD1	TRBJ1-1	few	TGTGCCAGCAGTGGAGACCCCCGGACAGGGCGTATTGTAGACACTGAAGCTTTCTTT	CASSGDPRTGRIVDTEAFF
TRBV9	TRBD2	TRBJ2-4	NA	TGTGCCAGCAGCGCCCACCCCGGGACTAGCGGGAGCGGGGTAATAGCCAAAAACATTCAGTACTTC	CASSAHPGTSGSGVIAKNIQYF
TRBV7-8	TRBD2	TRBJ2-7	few	TGTGCCAGCAGCTTAATATCTAGCGGGGGGCAGGAATCGGAGCAGTACTTC	CASSLISSGGQESEQYF
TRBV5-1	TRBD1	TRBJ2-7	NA	TGCGCCAGCAGCAACCCGACAGGGAACGAGCAGTACTTC	CASSNPTGNEQYF
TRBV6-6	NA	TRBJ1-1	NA	TGTGCCAGCAGGCGGGGGCAGGGAGCTTTCTTT	CASRRGQGAFF
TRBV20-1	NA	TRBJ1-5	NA	TGCAGTGCTAGATTGGGAGGAGATCAGCCCCAGCATTTT	CSARLGGDQPQHF
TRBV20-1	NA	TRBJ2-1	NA	TGCAGTGCACGACGGGAGACGTGGAATGAGCAGTTCTTC	CSARRETWNEQFF
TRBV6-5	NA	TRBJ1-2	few	TGTGCCAGCAGTTACTCGGCGGGGGGAGCTAACTATGGCTACACCTTC	CASSYSAGGANYGYTF
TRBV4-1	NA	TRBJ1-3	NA	TGCGCCAGCAGCCAAGTGACAGGTGGAAACACCATATATTTT	CASSQVTGGNTIYF
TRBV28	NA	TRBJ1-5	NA	TGTGCCAGCAGCAATACAGGTTCCGGGGATCAGCCCCAGCATTTT	CASSNTGSGDQPQHF
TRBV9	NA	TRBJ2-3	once	TGTGCCAGCAGCCCCCGGGGGGACAACCCTAGCACAGATACGCAGTATTTT	CASSPRGDNPSTDTQYF
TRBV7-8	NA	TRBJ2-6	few	TGTGCCAGCAGCTTAGTTCCAGGGACTGTCTCTGGGGCCAACGTCCTGACTTTC	CASSLVPGTVSGANVLTF
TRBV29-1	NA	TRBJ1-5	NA	TGCAGCGTTGCCCCGGGTTTTAATCAGCCCCAGCATTTT	CSVAPGFNQPQHF
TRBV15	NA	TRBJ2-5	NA	TGTGCCACCAGCAGAGATTCAGGCGAAGAGACCCAGTACTTC	CATSRDSGEETQYF
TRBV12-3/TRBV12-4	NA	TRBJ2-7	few	TGTGCCAGCAGTTTTTCGGCCGAGCAGTACTTC	CASSFSAEQYF
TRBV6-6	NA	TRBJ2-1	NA	TGTGCCAGCAGGGACTTCCATGAGCAGTTCTTC	CASRDFHEQFF
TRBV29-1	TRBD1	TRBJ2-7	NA	TGCAGCGTTGTCGACAGGGGCTACGAGCAGTACTTC	CSVVDRGYEQYF
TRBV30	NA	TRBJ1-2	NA	TGTGCCTGGAGTACAGGGAACGCCTATGGCTACACCTTC	CAWSTGNAYGYTF
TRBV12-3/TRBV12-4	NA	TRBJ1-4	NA	TGTGCCAGCAACGACAAGTATAATGAAAAACTGTTTTTT	CASNDKYNEKLFF
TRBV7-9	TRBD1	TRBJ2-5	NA	TGTGCCAGCAGCCCAAGACAGGGGATAGCTGAGACCCAGTACTTC	CASSPRQGIAETQYF
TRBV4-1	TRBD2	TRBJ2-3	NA	TGCGCCAGCAGCCAGACCCGGGCGGGAGGGGAAGATACGCAGTATTTT	CASSQTRAGGEDTQYF
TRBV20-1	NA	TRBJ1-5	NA	TGCAGTGTTGGTGGCAGCGTAGCACAGAATCAGCCCCAGCATTTT	CSVGGSVAQNQPQHF
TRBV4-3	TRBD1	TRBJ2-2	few	TGCGCCAGCAGCCAAGATATAGGACAGGGGGATCTCGGGGAGCTGTTTTTT	CASSQDIGQGDLGELFF
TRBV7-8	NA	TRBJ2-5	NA	TGTGCCAGCAGTCGCCTAGCGCTAGGAGAGACCCAGTACTTC	CASSRLALGETQYF
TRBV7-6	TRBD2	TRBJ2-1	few	TGTGCCAGCAGCTTAGACCTGACTAGCGGGGATCTATTTTACAATGAGCAGTTCTTC	CASSLDLTSGDLFYNEQFF
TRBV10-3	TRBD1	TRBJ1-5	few	TGTGCCATCAGTAGTAGGGGGCAGCAGCCCCAGCATTTT	CAISSRGQQPQHF
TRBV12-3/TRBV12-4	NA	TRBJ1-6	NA	TGTGCCAGCAGTTTAGCGTATTCACCCCTCCACTTT	CASSLAYSPLHF
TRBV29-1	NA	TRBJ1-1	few	TGCAGCGCCCTAAACACTGAAGCTTTCTTT	CSALNTEAFF
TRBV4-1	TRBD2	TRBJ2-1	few	TGCGCCAGCAGCCAAGATGAGGCTAGCGGGAGGTTTGGTGAGCAGTTCTTC	CASSQDEASGRFGEQFF
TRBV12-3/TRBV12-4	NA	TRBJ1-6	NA	TGTGCCAGCAGGCCAGGGGCGAGAAATTCACCCCTCCACTTT	CASRPGARNSPLHF
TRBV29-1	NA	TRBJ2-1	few	TGCAGCGTTCAATTCGCTTACAGGTTCAATGAGCAGTTCTTC	CSVQFAYRFNEQFF
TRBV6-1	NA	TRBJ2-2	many	TGTGCCAGCAATAAGGAATCGGGGAACACCGGGGAGCTGTTTTTT	CASNKESGNTGELFF